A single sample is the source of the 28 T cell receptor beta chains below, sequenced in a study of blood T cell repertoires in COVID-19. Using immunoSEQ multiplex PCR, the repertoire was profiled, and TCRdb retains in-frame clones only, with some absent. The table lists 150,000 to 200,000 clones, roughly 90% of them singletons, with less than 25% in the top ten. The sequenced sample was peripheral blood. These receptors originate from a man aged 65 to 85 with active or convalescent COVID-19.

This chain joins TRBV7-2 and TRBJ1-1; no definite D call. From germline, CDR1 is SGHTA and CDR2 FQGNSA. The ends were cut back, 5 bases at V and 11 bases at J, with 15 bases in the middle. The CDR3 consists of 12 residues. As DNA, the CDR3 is TGTGCCAGCAGCACGGACGGGGTTGAGGCTTTCTTT. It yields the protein CASSTDGVEAFF.

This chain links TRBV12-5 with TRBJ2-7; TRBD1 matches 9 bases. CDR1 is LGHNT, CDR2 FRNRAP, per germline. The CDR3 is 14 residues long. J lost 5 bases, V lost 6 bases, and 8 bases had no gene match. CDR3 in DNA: TGTGCTAGTGGCCCCCGACAGGGGGGCCACGAGCAGTACTTC. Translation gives CASGPRQGGHEQYF.

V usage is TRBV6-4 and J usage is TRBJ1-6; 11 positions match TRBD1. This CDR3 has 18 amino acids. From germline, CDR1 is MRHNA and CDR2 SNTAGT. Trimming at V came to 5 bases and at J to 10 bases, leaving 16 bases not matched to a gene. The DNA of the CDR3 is TGTGCCAGCAGTCTACACTCCGGGACAGGGGGACCGGGGTCACCCCTCCACTTT. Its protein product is CASSLHSGTGGPGSPLHF.

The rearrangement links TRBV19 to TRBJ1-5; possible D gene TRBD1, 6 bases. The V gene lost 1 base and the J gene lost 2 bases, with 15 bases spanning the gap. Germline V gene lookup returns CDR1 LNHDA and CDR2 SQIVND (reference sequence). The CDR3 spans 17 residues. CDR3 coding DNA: TGTGCCAGTAGTATAGTCGGGGGGCAGGGCGGCAATCAGCCCCAGCATTTT. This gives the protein CASSIVGGQGGNQPQHF.

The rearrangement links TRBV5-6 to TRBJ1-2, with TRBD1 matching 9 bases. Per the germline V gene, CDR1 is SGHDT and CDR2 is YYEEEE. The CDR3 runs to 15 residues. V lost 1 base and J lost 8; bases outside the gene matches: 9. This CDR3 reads CASSLTGQGVQGYTF. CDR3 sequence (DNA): TGTGCCAGCAGCTTGACGGGACAGGGAGTACAGGGCTACACCTTC.

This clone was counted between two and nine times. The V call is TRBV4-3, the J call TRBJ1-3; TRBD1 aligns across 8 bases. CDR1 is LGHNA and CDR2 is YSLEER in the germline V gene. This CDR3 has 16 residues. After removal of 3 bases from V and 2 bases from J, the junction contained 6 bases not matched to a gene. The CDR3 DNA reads TGCGCCAGCAGCCAGTCCGCGACAGGGGCTGGAAACACCATATATTTT. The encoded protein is CASSQSATGAGNTIYF.

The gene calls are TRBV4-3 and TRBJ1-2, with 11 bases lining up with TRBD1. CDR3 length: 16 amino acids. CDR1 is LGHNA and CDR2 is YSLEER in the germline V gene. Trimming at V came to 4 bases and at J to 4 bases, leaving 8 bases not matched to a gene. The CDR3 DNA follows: TGCGCCAGCAGCCGCGGAGGGACAGGGGGTTTCTATGGCTACACCTTC. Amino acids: CASSRGGTGGFYGYTF.

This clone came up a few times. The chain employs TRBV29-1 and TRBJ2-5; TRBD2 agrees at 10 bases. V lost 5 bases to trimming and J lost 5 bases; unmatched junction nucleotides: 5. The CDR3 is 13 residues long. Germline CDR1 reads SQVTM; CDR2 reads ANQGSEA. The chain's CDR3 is CSVSGGAGETQYF. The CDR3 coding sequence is TGCAGCGTTAGCGGGGGGGCCGGTGAGACCCAGTACTTC.

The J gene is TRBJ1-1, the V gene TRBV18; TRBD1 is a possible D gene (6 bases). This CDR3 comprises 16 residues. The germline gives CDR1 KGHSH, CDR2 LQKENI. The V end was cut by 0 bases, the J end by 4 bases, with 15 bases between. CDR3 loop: CASSPPGAGYGTEAFF. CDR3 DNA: TGTGCCAGCTCACCACCGGGGGCAGGGTACGGCACTGAAGCTTTCTTT. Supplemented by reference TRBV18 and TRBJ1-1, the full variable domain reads NAGVMQNPRHLVRRRGQEARLRCSPMKGHSHVYWYRQLPEEGLKFMVYLQKENIIDESGMPKERFSAEFPKEGPSILRIQQVVRGDSAAYFCASSPPGAGYGTEAFFGQGTRLTVV.

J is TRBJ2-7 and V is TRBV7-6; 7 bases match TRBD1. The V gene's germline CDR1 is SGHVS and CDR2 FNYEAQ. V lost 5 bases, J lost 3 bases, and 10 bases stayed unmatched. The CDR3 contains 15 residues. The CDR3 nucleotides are TGTGCCAGCAGCCCAACAGGGGACGACCTCTACGAGCAGTACTTC. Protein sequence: CASSPTGDDLYEQYF.

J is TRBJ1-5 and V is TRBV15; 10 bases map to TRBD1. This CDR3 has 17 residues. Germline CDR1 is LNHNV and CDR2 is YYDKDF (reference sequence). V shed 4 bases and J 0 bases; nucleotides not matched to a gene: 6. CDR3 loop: CATSIIGQGGSNQPQHF. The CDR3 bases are TGTGCCACCAGCATAATCGGACAGGGGGGTAGCAATCAGCCCCAGCATTTT.

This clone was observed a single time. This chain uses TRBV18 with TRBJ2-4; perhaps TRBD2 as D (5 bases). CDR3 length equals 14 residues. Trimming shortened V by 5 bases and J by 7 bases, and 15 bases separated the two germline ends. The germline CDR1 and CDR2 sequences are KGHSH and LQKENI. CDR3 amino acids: CASSEGPQRNIQYF. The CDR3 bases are TGTGCCAGCTCAGAGGGCCCTCAGCGGAACATTCAGTACTTC.

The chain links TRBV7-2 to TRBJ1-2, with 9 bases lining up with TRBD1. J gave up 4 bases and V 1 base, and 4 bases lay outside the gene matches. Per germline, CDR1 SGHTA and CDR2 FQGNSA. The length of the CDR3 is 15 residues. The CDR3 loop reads CASSLGGTGSYGYTF. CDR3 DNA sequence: TGTGCCAGCAGCTTAGGGGGGACAGGGTCCTATGGCTACACCTTC.

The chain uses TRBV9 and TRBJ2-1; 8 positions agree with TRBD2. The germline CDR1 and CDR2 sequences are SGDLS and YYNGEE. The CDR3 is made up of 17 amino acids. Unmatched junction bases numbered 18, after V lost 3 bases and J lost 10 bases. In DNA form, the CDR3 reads TGTGCCAGCAGCGAGGGCGGGGCGGGAGGCCCCTATGAGGAGCAGTTCTTC. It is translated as CASSEGGAGGPYEEQFF.

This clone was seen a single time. CDR3 residues: CASSTSRVGEAFF. CDR3 DNA sequence: TGTGCCAGCAGCACCTCCCGGGTGGGTGAAGCTTTCTTT. The chain uses TRBV7-9 and TRBJ1-1; D not resolved. This CDR3 spans 13 amino acids. Deletions cut 5 bases from V and 7 bases from J, with 14 bases between. Germline V gene sequence: CDR1 SEHNR, CDR2 FQNEAQ (reference sequence).

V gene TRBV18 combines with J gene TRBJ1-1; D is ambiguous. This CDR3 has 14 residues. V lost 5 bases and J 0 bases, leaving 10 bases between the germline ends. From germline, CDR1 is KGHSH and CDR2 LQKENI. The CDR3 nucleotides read TGTGCCAGCTCAACATATTTGATGAACACTGAAGCTTTCTTT. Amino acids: CASSTYLMNTEAFF.

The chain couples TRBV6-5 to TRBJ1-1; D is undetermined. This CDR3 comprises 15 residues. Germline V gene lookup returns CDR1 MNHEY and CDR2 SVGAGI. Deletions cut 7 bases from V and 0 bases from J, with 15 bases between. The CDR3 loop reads CASTQTPNLNTEAFF. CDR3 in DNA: TGTGCCAGCACTCAAACTCCTAACTTGAACACTGAAGCTTTCTTT.

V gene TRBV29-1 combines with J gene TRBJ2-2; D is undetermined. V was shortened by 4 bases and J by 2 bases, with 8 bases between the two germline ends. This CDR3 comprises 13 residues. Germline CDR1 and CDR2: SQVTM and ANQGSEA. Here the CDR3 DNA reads TGCAGCGTTGTTAACACCAACACCGGGGAGCTGTTTTTT. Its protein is CSVVNTNTGELFF.

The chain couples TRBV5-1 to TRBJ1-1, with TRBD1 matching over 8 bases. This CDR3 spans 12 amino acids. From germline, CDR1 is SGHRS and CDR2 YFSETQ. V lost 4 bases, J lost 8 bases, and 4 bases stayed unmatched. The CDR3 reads CASSQGQGEAFF. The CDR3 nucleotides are TGCGCCAGCAGCCAAGGACAGGGAGAAGCTTTCTTT.

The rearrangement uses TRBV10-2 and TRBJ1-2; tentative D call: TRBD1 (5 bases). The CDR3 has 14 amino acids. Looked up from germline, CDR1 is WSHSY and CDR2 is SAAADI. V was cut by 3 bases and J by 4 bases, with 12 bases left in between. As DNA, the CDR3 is TGCGCCAGCAGTGAACAACGGGGGGGCTATGGCTACACCTTC. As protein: CASSEQRGGYGYTF.

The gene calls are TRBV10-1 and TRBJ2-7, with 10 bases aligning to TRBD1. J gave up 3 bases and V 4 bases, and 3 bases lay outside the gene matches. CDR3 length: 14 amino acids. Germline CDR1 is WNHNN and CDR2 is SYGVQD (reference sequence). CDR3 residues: CASSGDRGNYEQYF. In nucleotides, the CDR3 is TGCGCCAGCAGTGGGGACAGGGGAAACTACGAGCAGTACTTC.

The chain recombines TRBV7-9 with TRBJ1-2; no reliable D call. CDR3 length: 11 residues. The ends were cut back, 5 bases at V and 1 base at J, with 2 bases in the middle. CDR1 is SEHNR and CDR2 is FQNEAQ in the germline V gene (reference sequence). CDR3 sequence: CASSLNYGYTF. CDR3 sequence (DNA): TGTGCCAGCAGCCTTAACTATGGCTACACCTTC.

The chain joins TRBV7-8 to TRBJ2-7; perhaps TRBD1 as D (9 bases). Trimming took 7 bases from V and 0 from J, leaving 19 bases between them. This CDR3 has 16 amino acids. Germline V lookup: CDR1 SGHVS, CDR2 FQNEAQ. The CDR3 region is CASTLSGGQGSYEQYF. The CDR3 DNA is TGTGCCAGCACCCTAAGCGGGGGACAGGGCTCCTACGAGCAGTACTTC.

Written as DNA, the CDR3 is TGTGCCAGTAGCCGTGACAGGGACCTTCAGCCCCAGCATTTT. Its translation is CASSRDRDLQPQHF. V and J are TRBV19 and TRBJ1-5; 7 bases match TRBD1. CDR1 is LNHDA and CDR2 is SQIVND in the germline V gene (reference sequence). The trim removed 6 bases at V and 6 bases at J, leaving 8 bases unmatched. This CDR3 has 14 amino acids. Using reference TRBV19 and TRBJ1-5 for the parts outside the CDR3, the full variable domain is DGGITQSPKYLFRKEGQNVTLSCEQNLNHDAMYWYRQDPGQGLRLIYYSQIVNDFQKGDIAEGYSVSREKKESFPLTVTSAQKNPTAFYLCASSRDRDLQPQHFGDGTRLSIL.

CDR3 region: CASKWHNQPQHF. The CDR3 DNA follows: TGTGCCAGCAAATGGCATAATCAGCCCCAGCATTTT. V usage is TRBV6-5 and J usage is TRBJ1-5; D ambiguous. The ends were cut back, 7 bases at V and 4 bases at J, with 8 bases in the middle. Looked up from germline, CDR1 is MNHEY and CDR2 is SVGAGI. CDR3 length: 12 amino acids.

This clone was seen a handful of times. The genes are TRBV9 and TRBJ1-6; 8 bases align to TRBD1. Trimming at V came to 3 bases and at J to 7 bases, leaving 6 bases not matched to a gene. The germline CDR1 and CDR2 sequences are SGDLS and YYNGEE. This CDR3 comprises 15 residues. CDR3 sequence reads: CASSGSGGANSPLHF. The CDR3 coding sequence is TGTGCCAGCAGCGGCTCAGGGGGCGCGAATTCACCCCTCCACTTT.

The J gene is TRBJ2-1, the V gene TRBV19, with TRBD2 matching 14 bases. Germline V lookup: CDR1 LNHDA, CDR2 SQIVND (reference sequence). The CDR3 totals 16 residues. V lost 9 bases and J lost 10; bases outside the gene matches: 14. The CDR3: CASRPQGLAGVGEQFF. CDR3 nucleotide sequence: TGTGCCAGCCGACCTCAGGGACTAGCGGGAGTAGGCGAGCAGTTCTTC.

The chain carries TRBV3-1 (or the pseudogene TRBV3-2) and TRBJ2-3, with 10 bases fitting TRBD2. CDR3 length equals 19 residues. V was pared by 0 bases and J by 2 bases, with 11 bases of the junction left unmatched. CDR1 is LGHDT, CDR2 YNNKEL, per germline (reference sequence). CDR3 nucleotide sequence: TGTGCCAGCAGCCAAGAATGGCTAGCGGGGGCCGACTTCACAGATACGCAGTATTTT. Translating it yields CASSQEWLAGADFTDTQYF.